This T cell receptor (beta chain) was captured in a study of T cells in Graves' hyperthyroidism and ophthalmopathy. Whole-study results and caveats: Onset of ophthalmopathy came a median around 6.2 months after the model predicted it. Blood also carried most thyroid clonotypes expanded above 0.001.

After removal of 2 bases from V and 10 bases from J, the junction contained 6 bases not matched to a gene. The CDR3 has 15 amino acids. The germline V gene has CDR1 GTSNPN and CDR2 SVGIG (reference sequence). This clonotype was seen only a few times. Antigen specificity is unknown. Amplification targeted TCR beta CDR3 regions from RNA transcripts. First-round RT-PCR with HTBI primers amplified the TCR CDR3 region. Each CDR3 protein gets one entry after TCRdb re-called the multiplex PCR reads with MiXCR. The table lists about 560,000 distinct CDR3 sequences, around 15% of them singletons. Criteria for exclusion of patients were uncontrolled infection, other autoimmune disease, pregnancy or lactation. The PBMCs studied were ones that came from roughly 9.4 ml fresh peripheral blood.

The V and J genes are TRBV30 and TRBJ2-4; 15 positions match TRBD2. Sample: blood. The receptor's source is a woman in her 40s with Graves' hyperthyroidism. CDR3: CAWSYRTSGRVIQYF. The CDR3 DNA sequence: TGTGCCTGGAGTTACCGGACTAGCGGGAGGGTTATTCAGTACTTC.